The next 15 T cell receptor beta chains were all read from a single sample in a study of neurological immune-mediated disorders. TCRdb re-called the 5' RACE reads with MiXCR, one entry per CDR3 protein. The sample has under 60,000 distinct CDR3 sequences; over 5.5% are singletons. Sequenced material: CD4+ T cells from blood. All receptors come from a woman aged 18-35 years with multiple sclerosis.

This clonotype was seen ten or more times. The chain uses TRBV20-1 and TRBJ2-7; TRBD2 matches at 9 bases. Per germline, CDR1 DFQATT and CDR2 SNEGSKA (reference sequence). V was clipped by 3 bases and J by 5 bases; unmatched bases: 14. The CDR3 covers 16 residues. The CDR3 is CSASRSVAGVVNEQYF. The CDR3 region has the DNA TGCAGTGCTAGTCGATCGGTAGCGGGGGTTGTCAACGAGCAGTACTTC.

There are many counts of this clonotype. The CDR3 is CASSLDGGREQYF. CDR3 nucleotides: TGCGCCAGCAGCTTGGACGGGGGGAGGGAGCAGTACTTC. The V call is TRBV5-1, the J call TRBJ2-7; 7 bases line up with TRBD2. The CDR3 is made up of 13 amino acids. V shed 0 bases and J 7 bases; nucleotides not matched to a gene: 4. CDR1 is SGHRS, CDR2 YFSETQ, per germline.

For the CDR3, the DNA is TGCAGCGTTGGTAGCTCCTACGAGCAGTACGTC. It yields the protein CSVGSSYEQYV. This chain links TRBV29-1 with TRBJ2-7; D unresolved. V was shortened by 4 bases and J by 0 bases, with 4 bases between the two germline ends. The CDR3 is 11 amino acids. The germline gives CDR1 SQVTM, CDR2 ANQGSEA.

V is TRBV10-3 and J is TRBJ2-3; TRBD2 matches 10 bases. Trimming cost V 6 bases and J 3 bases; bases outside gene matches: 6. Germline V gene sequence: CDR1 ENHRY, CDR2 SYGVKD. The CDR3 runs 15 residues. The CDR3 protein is CAIRVSGGLTDTQYF. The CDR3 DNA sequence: TGTGCCATCAGGGTTAGCGGGGGGTTGACAGATACGCAGTATTTT.

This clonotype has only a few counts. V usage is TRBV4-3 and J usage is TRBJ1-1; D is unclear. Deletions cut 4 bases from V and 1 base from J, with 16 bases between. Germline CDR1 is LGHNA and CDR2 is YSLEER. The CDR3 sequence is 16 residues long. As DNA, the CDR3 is TGCGCCAGCAGCCGTGGTGCTGGGCTGACGAACACTGAAGCTTTCTTT. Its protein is CASSRGAGLTNTEAFF.

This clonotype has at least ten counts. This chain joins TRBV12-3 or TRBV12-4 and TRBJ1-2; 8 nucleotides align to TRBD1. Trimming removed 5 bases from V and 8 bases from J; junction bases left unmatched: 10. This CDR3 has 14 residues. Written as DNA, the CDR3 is TGTGCCAGCAGTACCAATCAGGGGGCCGGGGGCTACACCTTC. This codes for CASSTNQGAGGYTF.

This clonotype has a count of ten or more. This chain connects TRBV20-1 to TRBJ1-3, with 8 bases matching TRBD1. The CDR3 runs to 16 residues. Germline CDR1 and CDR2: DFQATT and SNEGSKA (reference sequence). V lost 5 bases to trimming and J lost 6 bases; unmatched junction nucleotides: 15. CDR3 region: CSAGRSHGQGVNTIYF. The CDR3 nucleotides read TGCAGTGCTGGCCGAAGCCATGGACAGGGAGTAAACACCATATATTTT.

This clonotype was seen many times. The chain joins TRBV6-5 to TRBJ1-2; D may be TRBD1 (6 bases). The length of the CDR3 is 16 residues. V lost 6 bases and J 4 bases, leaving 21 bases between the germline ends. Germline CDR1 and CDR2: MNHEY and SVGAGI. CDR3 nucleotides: TGTGCCAGCAGAAGAGAGGGGGGAAGGATGACCTATGGCTACACCTTC. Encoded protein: CASRREGGRMTYGYTF.

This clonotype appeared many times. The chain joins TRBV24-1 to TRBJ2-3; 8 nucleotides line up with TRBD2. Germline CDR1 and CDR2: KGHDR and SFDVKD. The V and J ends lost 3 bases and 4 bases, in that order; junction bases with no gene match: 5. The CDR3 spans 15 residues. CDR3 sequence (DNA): TGTGCCACCAGTGATGAGAGCGGGGGCGCAGATACGCAGTATTTT. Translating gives CATSDESGGADTQYF.

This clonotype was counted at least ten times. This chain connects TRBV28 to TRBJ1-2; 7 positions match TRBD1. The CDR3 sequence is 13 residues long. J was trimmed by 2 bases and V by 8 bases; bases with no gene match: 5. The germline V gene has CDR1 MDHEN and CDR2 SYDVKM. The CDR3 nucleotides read TGTGCCAGCGGGCGAGGGGGCAACTATGGCTACACCTTC. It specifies CASGRGGNYGYTF.

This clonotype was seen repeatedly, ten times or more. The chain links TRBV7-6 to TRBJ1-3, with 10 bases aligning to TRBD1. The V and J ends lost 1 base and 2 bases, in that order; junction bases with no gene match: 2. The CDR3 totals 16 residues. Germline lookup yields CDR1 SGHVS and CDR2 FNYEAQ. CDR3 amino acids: CASSLGQGATGNTIYF. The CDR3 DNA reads TGTGCCAGCAGCTTAGGACAGGGGGCGACTGGAAACACCATATATTTT. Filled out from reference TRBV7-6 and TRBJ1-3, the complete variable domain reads GAGVSQSPRYKVTKRGQDVALRCDPISGHVSLYWYRQALGQGPEFLTYFNYEAQQDKSGLPNDRFSAERPEGSISTLTIQRTEQRDSAMYRCASSLGQGATGNTIYFGEGSWLTVV.

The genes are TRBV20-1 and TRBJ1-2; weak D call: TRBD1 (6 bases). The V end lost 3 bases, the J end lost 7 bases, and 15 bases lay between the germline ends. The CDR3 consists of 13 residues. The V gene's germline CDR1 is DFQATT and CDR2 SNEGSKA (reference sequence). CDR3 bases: TGCAGTGCTAGGGGTGGGGGGCTTAGTGGCTACACCTTC. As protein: CSARGGGLSGYTF.

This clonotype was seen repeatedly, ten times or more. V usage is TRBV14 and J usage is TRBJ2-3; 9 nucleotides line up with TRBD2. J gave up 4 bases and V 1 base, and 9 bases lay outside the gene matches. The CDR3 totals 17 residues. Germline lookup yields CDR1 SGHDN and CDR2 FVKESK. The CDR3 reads CASSQGSSGRGADTQYF. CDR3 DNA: TGTGCCAGCAGCCAAGGAAGTAGCGGGAGAGGGGCAGATACGCAGTATTTT.

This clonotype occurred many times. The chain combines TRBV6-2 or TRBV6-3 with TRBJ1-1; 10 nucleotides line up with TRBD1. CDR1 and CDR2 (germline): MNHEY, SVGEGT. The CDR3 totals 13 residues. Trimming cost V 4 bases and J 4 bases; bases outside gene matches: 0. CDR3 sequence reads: CASSWDRGTEAFF. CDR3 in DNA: TGTGCCAGCAGTTGGGACAGGGGCACTGAAGCTTTCTTT.

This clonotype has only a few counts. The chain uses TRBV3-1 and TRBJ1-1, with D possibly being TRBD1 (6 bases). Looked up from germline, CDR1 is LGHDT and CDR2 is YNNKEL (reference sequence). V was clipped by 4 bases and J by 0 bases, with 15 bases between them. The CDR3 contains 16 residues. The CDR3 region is CASSRKGGGLNTEAFF. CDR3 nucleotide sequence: TGTGCCAGCAGCCGAAAGGGTGGGGGCCTGAACACTGAAGCTTTCTTT. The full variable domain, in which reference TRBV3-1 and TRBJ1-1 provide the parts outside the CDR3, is DTAVSQTPKYLVTQMGNDKSIKCEQNLGHDTMYWYKQDSKKFLKIMFSYNNKELIINETVPNRFSPKSPDKAHLNLHINSLELGDSAVYFCASSRKGGGLNTEAFFGQGTRLTVV.